This T cell receptor beta chain was identified during a study of T cells after yellow fever vaccination. Study-wide results and caveats: Repertoires sorted by FACS could include abundant clonotypes that are contaminants from the bulk population. Post-booster repertoires contained most primary-vaccination clones again (about 95% CD4, approximately 88% CD8).

CDR1 SEHNR and CDR2 FQNEAQ come from the germline V gene (reference sequence). The junction had 11 bases not matched to a gene; V was cut back by 3 bases and J by 4 bases. The CDR3 is 17 residues long. They built TCR cDNA with 5'RACE template switching, a step that put in a universal primer site and UMIs. TCRdb analysed the 5' RACE reads with MiXCR anew, one entry per CDR3 protein. The table records some 670,000 distinct CDR3 sequences, 10% to 15% of them present only once. This clonotype was counted many times. What it binds is not known. The V gene is TRBV7-9, the J gene TRBJ1-1; 10 bases agree with TRBD1. This sample comprised PBMCs, obtained on the day of the yellow fever booster vaccination. This receptor was obtained from a man aged 25 to 40 who received the YFV17D yellow fever vaccine. The CDR3: CASSLRTGGGYTTEAFF. CDR3 in DNA: TGTGCCAGCAGCTTGCGGACAGGGGGAGGCTATACCACTGAAGCTTTCTTT.